The clone carrying this TCR beta chain came up once. Antigen unknown. The data were produced by immunoSEQ multiplex PCR, yet TCRdb's version contains in-frame clones alone and is incomplete. This repertoire shows about 36,000 clones, about four fifths found once; its top ten account for roughly 16%. This CDR3 comprises 15 residues. The germline gives CDR1 SGHKS, CDR2 YYEKEE (reference sequence). Trimming shortened V by 5 bases and J by 3 bases, and 17 bases separated the two germline ends. The data were taken from a study of a mutant IDH1 vaccine in newly diagnosed glioma. Study details: With temozolomide cycles, or 4-6 weeks after radiotherapy alone, vaccination was started. A roughly 62% male, 37.5% female split and a mean age of approximately 38 years characterized treated patients. Receipt of radiotherapy, temozolomide, or both preceded the study, and most received both.

Time point described: week 11, during vaccination. Every single dose of the vaccine, 300 ug of mutant IDH1 20-mer peptide, came with topical imiquimod. The TCR sequence derives from a woman in her thirties with glioma. Some clones in this sample may be carry-over from other donors' samples. The V gene is TRBV5-5, the J gene TRBJ1-1; no clear D. The source material was peripheral blood mononuclear cells (PBMCs), sampled from a glioma patient whose treatment included an IDH1 peptide vaccine. CDR3 nucleotide sequence: TGTGCCAGCAGATGGCAGACCAACGGGTACACTGAAGCTTTCTTT. The encoded protein is CASRWQTNGYTEAFF. The complete variable domain, with remaining parts taken from reference TRBV5-5 and TRBJ1-1, reads DAGVTQSPTHLIKTRGQQVTLRCSPISGHKSVSWYQQVLGQGPQFIFQYYEKEERGRGNFPDRFSARQFPNYSSELNVNALLLGDSALYLCASRWQTNGYTEAFFGQGTRLTVV.